This paragraph covers one T cell receptor beta chain sequence. The PCR contained 60 Vbeta and 13 Jbeta primers. Sequenced by immunoSEQ multiplex PCR; TCRdb stores in-frame clones only, minus some. In the table there are roughly 160,000 clones, approximately 80% of which are singletons. CDR1 is MNHNS, CDR2 SASEGT, per germline. Trimming stripped 4 bases from V and 3 bases from J, with 7 bases between. This CDR3 has 13 residues. This specimen comes from a study of cytomegalovirus exposure and HLA in healthy donors. This clonotype was obtained from a male donor in good health and CMV-seropositive. The specimen sequenced was PBMCs. The chain uses TRBV6-1 and TRBJ1-5; no clear D gene. CDR3 nucleotides: TGTGCCAGCAGTGTGGCAGACAATCAGCCCCAGCATTTT. Its translation is CASSVADNQPQHF.